The 21 T cell receptor beta chains reported below all come from one sample, sequenced in a study of OX40 agonist ivuxolimab in advanced cancers. This table comes from immunoSEQ multiplex PCR, and its TCRdb copy is limited to in-frame clones, with some not included. Among about 90,000 clones, 85% to 90% were seen once, and the ten largest hold about 7.2%. The material was CD4+ or CD8+ T cells sorted from blood, obtained in a trial of the OX40 agonist ivuxolimab. The receptors derive from an adult with an advanced solid tumor such as melanoma, head and neck, liver or kidney cancer.

The chain uses TRBV14 and TRBJ2-7; TRBD2 agrees at 8 bases. In germline, CDR1 is SGHDN, CDR2 FVKESK. The CDR3 runs to 14 residues. V trimming: 1 base; J trimming: 4 bases; junction bases outside the gene matches: 3. CDR3 sequence: CASSQGAGEYEQYF. In DNA, the CDR3 is TGTGCCAGCAGCCAAGGAGCGGGAGAATACGAGCAGTACTTC.

The rearrangement joins TRBV27 to TRBJ2-7; 12 bases map to TRBD2. V was pared by 5 bases and J by 1 base, with 9 bases of the junction left unmatched. CDR1 and CDR2 from the germline V gene are MNHEY and SMNVEV (reference sequence). This CDR3 contains 17 residues. CDR3 sequence: CASSKGTSGSTSYEQYF. The CDR3 DNA reads as TGTGCCAGCAGTAAGGGGACTAGCGGGTCGACATCCTACGAGCAGTACTTC.

The chain has TRBV5-8 and TRBJ1-4; D is possibly TRBD1 (6 bases). V was pared by 3 bases and J by 5 bases, with 17 bases between. CDR3 length equals 16 residues. CDR1 SGHTS and CDR2 YDEGEE come from the germline V gene. The CDR3 DNA follows: TGTGCCAGCAGCTCTCAGGGGAGGGGCAGGAATGAAAAACTGTTTTTT. It translates to CASSSQGRGRNEKLFF.

The J gene is TRBJ1-6, the V gene TRBV4-1; D is unresolved. The CDR3 spans 15 residues. V lost 1 base to trimming and J lost 7 bases, with 11 bases between them. Germline loops: CDR1 MGHRA, CDR2 YSYEKL. CDR3 sequence (DNA): TGCGCCAGCAGCCAAGTTACCCTAAGCAATTCACCCCTCCACTTT. Protein: CASSQVTLSNSPLHF.

The gene calls are TRBV5-4 and TRBJ2-4; 10 bases match TRBD2. The germline CDR1 and CDR2 sequences are SGHNT and YYREEE (reference sequence). With V trimmed by 4 bases and J by 6 bases, 13 bases remained unmatched. The CDR3 has 17 residues. The CDR3 region is CASSLRGALAGANIQYF. The CDR3 DNA follows: TGTGCCAGCAGCCTTCGGGGGGCTCTAGCGGGAGCAAACATTCAGTACTTC.

The rearrangement uses TRBV11-3 and TRBJ2-2; 9 nucleotides align to TRBD1. V was pared by 3 bases and J by 3 bases, with 2 bases of the junction left unmatched. Germline V gene data show CDR1 as SGHNT and CDR2 as YENEEA. This CDR3 spans 15 amino acids. The CDR3 DNA is TGTGCCAGCAGCTTCCGGACAGGGGACACCGGGGAGCTGTTTTTT. Translated: CASSFRTGDTGELFF. Full variable domain (remainder filled in from reference TRBV11-3 and TRBJ2-2): EAGVVQSPRYKIIEKKQPVAFWCNPISGHNTLYWYLQNLGQGPELLIRYENEEAVDDSQLPKDRFSAERLKGVDSTLKIQPAELGDSAVYLCASSFRTGDTGELFFGEGSRLTVL.

This clone has a handful of counts. The V and J genes are TRBV28 and TRBJ1-5; D is ambiguous. V was clipped by 4 bases and J by 4 bases, with 11 bases between them. From germline, CDR1 is MDHEN and CDR2 SYDVKM. This CDR3 region has 14 residues. The CDR3 is CASSSLTGNQPQHF. The CDR3, as DNA: TGTGCCAGCAGTTCCCTGACGGGTAATCAGCCCCAGCATTTT.

The chain's CDR3 is CASSGRGSGANVLTF. The CDR3 DNA follows: TGTGCCAGCAGCGGGAGAGGCTCTGGGGCCAACGTCCTGACTTTC. The J gene is TRBJ2-6, the V gene TRBV7-9, with a tentative D call TRBD2 (5 bases). V was clipped by 5 bases and J by 0 bases, with 8 bases between them. Per the germline V gene, CDR1 is SEHNR and CDR2 is FQNEAQ (reference sequence). The CDR3 length is 15 residues.

The CDR3 sequence: CASSQEEQGTGELFF. The CDR3 nucleotides read TGCGCCAGCAGCCAAGAGGAACAGGGCACCGGGGAGCTGTTTTTT. This rearrangement joins TRBV4-1 to TRBJ2-2; D is perhaps TRBD1 (6 bases). Germline V gene data show CDR1 as MGHRA and CDR2 as YSYEKL. The CDR3 covers 15 residues. V was clipped by 0 bases and J by 4 bases, with 9 bases between them.

The chain joins TRBV28 to TRBJ2-7; 11 nucleotides line up with TRBD1. Trimming at V came to 7 bases and at J to 5 bases, leaving 7 bases not matched to a gene. The CDR3 runs 14 residues. Germline assignment: CDR1 MDHEN and CDR2 SYDVKM. In DNA form, the CDR3 reads TGTGCCAGCACCCGGACAGGGGGCGCCCACGAGCAGTACTTC. Amino acids: CASTRTGGAHEQYF.

The rearrangement uses TRBV14 and TRBJ2-7; the D is unclear. In germline, CDR1 is SGHDN, CDR2 FVKESK. Trimming removed 2 bases from V and 4 bases from J, with 6 bases in between. The CDR3 consists of 12 residues. This chain's CDR3 is CASSQSGYEQYF. CDR3 coding DNA: TGTGCCAGCAGCCAATCTGGATACGAGCAGTACTTC.

The chain has TRBV7-9 and TRBJ1-1; the D gene is possibly TRBD1 (5 bases). Germline V gene data show CDR1 as SEHNR and CDR2 as FQNEAQ (reference sequence). Trimming removed 4 bases from V and 7 bases from J, with 7 bases in between. This CDR3 has 11 amino acids. The CDR3 region has the DNA TGTGCCAGCAGCTCGGGACGTGAAGCTTTCTTT. Protein: CASSSGREAFF. The variable domain in full, with the rest retrieved from reference TRBV7-9 and TRBJ1-1, is DTGVSQNPRHKITKRGQNVTFRCDPISEHNRLYWYRQTLGQGPEFLTYFQNEAQLEKSRLLSDRFSAERPKGSFSTLEIQRTEQGDSAMYLCASSSGREAFFGQGTRLTVV.

This rearrangement joins TRBV27 to TRBJ2-3; perhaps TRBD2 as D (6 bases). The length of the CDR3 is 15 residues. Germline lookup yields CDR1 MNHEY and CDR2 SMNVEV (reference sequence). Trimming removed 2 bases from V and 4 bases from J, with 13 bases in between. The CDR3 loop reads CASSLRPAGPDTQYF. In DNA form, the CDR3 reads TGTGCCAGCAGTTTACGCCCCGCGGGGCCAGATACGCAGTATTTT.

The J gene is TRBJ1-2, the V gene TRBV11-2, with unresolved D. V dropped 8 bases and J dropped 1 base, with 11 bases sitting between them. The germline V gene has CDR1 SGHAT and CDR2 FQNNGV. The CDR3 extends over 13 amino acids. In DNA, the CDR3 is TGTGCCAGCGCCCCGGGCAGTAACTATGGCTACACCTTC. It yields the protein CASAPGSNYGYTF.

The chain joins TRBV5-6 to TRBJ2-7; possible D gene TRBD2, 6 bases. Germline CDR1 reads SGHDT; CDR2 reads YYEEEE. The CDR3 loop spans 15 amino acids. V was shortened by 3 bases and J by 2 bases, with 15 bases between the two germline ends. The CDR3 here is CASSWASGSTYEQYF. CDR3 nucleotides: TGTGCCAGCAGCTGGGCCAGCGGGTCGACCTACGAGCAGTACTTC.

Notes on this clone: Other DNA sequences in the same sample also yield this CDR3. The chain joins TRBV4-2 to TRBJ2-7, with TRBD2 as a possible D gene (5 bases). Germline CDR1 reads LGHNA; CDR2 reads YNFKEQ. The length of the CDR3 is 14 residues. V was shortened by 2 bases and J by 0 bases, with 8 bases between the two germline ends. The CDR3 region has the DNA TGTGCCAGCAGCCAACGGGGTAGCTCCTACGAGCAGTACTTC. This translates into CASSQRGSSYEQYF.

This clone was counted only a few times. This chain uses TRBV2 with TRBJ2-5; D is possibly TRBD1 or TRBD2 (5 bases each). With 5 bases removed from V and 4 bases from J, the gap between germline ends came to 17 bases. Germline assignment: CDR1 SNHLY and CDR2 FYNNEI. The CDR3 loop spans 15 amino acids. CDR3 loop: CASSFRDRVGETQYF. The CDR3 DNA reads TGTGCCAGCAGTTTCCGGGACCGGGTCGGAGAGACCCAGTACTTC.

The rearrangement joins TRBV9 to TRBJ2-7; maybe TRBD2 (5 bases). The V gene's germline CDR1 is SGDLS and CDR2 YYNGEE. CDR3 length: 13 residues. V was clipped by 3 bases and J by 2 bases, with 9 bases between them. This CDR3 is CASSADSAYEQYF. CDR3 DNA sequence: TGTGCCAGCAGCGCCGATAGCGCCTACGAGCAGTACTTC.

This rearrangement joins TRBV21-1 to TRBJ2-5. Near its end, the DNA agrees better with TRBJ2-7, so the J call may be wrong. TRBV21-1 has pseudogene status. The CDR3 extends over 14 amino acids. The CDR3 DNA reads TGTGCCAGCAGCAAAGTTGACGCCTCCTACGAGCAGTACTTC. It translates to CASSKVDASYEQYF.

This chain links TRBV19 with TRBJ1-1; perhaps TRBD1 as D (5 bases). V shed 3 bases and J shed 5 bases, with 10 bases lying between them. Germline V gives CDR1 LNHDA, CDR2 SQIVND (reference sequence). The CDR3 runs 13 residues. This chain's CDR3 is CASSIPWGTEAFF. In DNA, the CDR3 is TGTGCCAGTAGTATTCCTTGGGGGACTGAAGCTTTCTTT.

The chain has TRBV30 and TRBJ1-4, with no clear D. V dropped 5 bases and J dropped 8 bases, with 15 bases sitting between them. Germline CDR1 is GTSNPN and CDR2 is SVGIG (reference sequence). The CDR3 loop spans 13 amino acids. The CDR3 DNA reads as TGTGCCTGGTCTGCGAGGGCGGTCGAAAAACTGTTTTTT. This encodes CAWSARAVEKLFF.